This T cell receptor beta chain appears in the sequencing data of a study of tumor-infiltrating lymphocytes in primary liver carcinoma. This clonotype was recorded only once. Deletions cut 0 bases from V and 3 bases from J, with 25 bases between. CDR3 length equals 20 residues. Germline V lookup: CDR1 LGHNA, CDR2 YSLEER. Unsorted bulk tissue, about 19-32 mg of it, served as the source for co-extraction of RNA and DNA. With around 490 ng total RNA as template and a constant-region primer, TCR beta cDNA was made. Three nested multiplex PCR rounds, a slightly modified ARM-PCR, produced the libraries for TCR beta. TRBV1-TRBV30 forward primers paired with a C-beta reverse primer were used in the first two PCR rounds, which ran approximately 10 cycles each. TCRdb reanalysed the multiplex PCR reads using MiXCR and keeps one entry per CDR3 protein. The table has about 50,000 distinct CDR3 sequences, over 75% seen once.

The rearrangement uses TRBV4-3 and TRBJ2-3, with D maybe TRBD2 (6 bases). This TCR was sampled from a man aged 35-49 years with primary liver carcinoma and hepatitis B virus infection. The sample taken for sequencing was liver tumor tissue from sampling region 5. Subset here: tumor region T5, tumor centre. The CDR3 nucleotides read TGCGCCAGCAGCCAAGATCTTCCCCCCGGGACTGGCGGTAGAACAGATACGCAGTATTTT. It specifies CASSQDLPPGTGGRTDTQYF.